This TCR beta chain derives from a study of cytomegalovirus exposure and HLA in healthy donors. V shed 0 bases and J 8 bases; nucleotides not matched to a gene: 8. CDR3 length: 15 residues. Germline values: CDR1 LGHNA, CDR2 YNFKEQ. Researchers ran the PCR with 60 Vbeta and 13 Jbeta primers. Sequencing was performed with immunoSEQ multiplex PCR; in TCRdb, only in-frame clones are kept and a portion is missing. In the table there are over 100,000 clones, just under 70% of which are singletons. The TCR comes from a woman in her sixties or seventies in good health and CMV-seropositive. The sample taken for sequencing was PBMCs. V is TRBV4-2 and J is TRBJ1-2, with 8 bases identical to TRBD1. The CDR3 protein is CASSQDTAQGAGYTF. The CDR3 nucleotides read TGTGCCAGCAGCCAAGATACGGCGCAGGGGGCAGGCTACACCTTC.